This T cell receptor (beta chain) was sequenced during a study of T cells in Graves' hyperthyroidism and ophthalmopathy. The ends lost 6 bases at V and 4 bases at J; junction bases unmatched: 5. This CDR3 comprises 14 residues. The germline gives CDR1 MNHNS, CDR2 SASEGT. Fresh peripheral blood, approximately 9.6 ml, yielded the PBMCs. RNA transcripts served as the template for amplifying TCR beta CDR3 regions. The HTBI primer set drove a first-round RT-PCR of the TCR CDR3. TCRdb re-called the multiplex PCR reads through MiXCR, storing one row per CDR3 protein. The table lists about half a million distinct CDR3 sequences, around 20% of them singletons.

The TCR originated in a man younger than 35 with Graves' hyperthyroidism. The chain is built from TRBV6-1 and TRBJ2-7; 11 positions match TRBD1. The sequenced sample was blood. The CDR3 here is CASRRDRGGYEQYF. The CDR3 bases are TGTGCCAGCAGGAGGGACAGGGGGGGATACGAGCAGTACTTC.